This T cell receptor beta chain is drawn from a study of OX40 agonist ivuxolimab in advanced cancers. In the study overall: Treatment received earlier with anti-PD-1, anti-PD-L1 or anti-CTLA-4 agents was allowed, and more than 30% had some. Study results and limitations: Both blood CD4+ and CD8+ T cells showed clonal growth by week 6 at 0.1 to 3.0 mg/kg.

The protocol was immunoSEQ multiplex PCR, while the TCRdb copy is restricted to in-frame clones and leaves out a portion. The sample records 65,000 to 90,000 clones, about 90% being singletons. The CDR3 contains 14 residues. Germline CDR1 is SGHRS and CDR2 is YFSETQ. The ends lost 2 bases at V and 2 bases at J; junction bases unmatched: 2. As regards this clone: Its antigen is currently unknown.

The receptor was isolated from an adult with an advanced solid tumor such as melanoma, head and neck, liver or kidney cancer. The sample in question was CD4+ or CD8+ T cells sorted from blood, obtained in a trial of the OX40 agonist ivuxolimab. J is TRBJ2-7 and V is TRBV5-1; 9 bases are a match to TRBD1. The CDR3 spells CASSFWDRAYEQYF. CDR3 nucleotides: TGCGCCAGCAGCTTCTGGGACAGGGCCTACGAGCAGTACTTC. Combining the CDR3 with reference TRBV5-1 and TRBJ2-7 gives the whole variable domain KAGVTQTPRYLIKTRGQQVTLSCSPISGHRSVSWYQQTPGQGLQFLFEYFSETQRNKGNFPGRFSGRQFSNSRSEMNVSTLELGDSALYLCASSFWDRAYEQYFGPGTRLTVT.